The 3 T cell receptor beta chains reported below all come from one sample, sequenced in a study of T cells expressing NK-cell markers. TCRdb reprocessed the 5' RACE reads and keeps a single row for each CDR3 protein, giving no DNA. Its clone listing holds 500,000 or so distinct CDR3 sequences. Sample: blood T cells: a sorted CD56 or NKG2C T cell subset, CD4+ or CD8+ T cells, or bulk PBMC T cells (not recorded which). The receptors come from a man younger than 30 in good health.

This rearrangement joins TRBV19 to TRBJ1-6. CDR3 size: 13 residues. In germline, CDR1 is LNHDA, CDR2 SQIVND (reference sequence). This CDR3 is CASSNREDSPLHF. Full variable domain (rest looked up from reference TRBV19 and TRBJ1-6): DGGITQSPKYLFRKEGQNVTLSCEQNLNHDAMYWYRQDPGQGLRLIYYSQIVNDFQKGDIAEGYSVSREKKESFPLTVTSAQKNPTAFYLCASSNREDSPLHFGNGTRLTVT.

The chain carries TRBV20-1 and TRBJ2-1; TCRdb indicates TRBD2, and absent DNA this call remains unverified. This CDR3 comprises 15 residues. Germline V gene sequence: CDR1 DFQATT, CDR2 SNEGSKA (reference sequence). CDR3 amino acids: CSARDGGSSNNEQFF.

V and J are TRBV29-1 and TRBJ2-1; TCRdb calls TRBD1, which cannot be checked without DNA. Germline V lookup: CDR1 SQVTM, CDR2 ANQGSEA. CDR3 length: 17 residues. This CDR3 is CSVEVPGARSKYNEQFF.